The clone carrying this TCR beta chain occurred many times. Its specificity is not known. The CDR3 runs to 13 residues. Germline values: CDR1 DFQATT, CDR2 SNEGSKA (reference sequence). These data come from a study of blood T cells in healthy people across ages. Total RNA, at least 5.5 micrograms per sample, came from PBMCs. A second PCR, run for roughly 7 to 12 cycles, used a sample-barcoded 5' primer plus a J-beta primer mix. Via MiXCR, TCRdb re-called the 5' RACE reads, giving one row per CDR3 protein. Counted here are 550,000 to 750,000 distinct CDR3 sequences, 20% to 25% occurring once; the ten biggest clones make up roughly 3.4%. Whole-study findings and limits: Percentage of naive T cells showed a strong correlation with TCR beta diversity. While age rose, TCR beta diversity per million T cells dropped in a roughly linear way.

Sample: blood. This TCR derives from a man aged 70-80 years in good health. The chain is built from TRBV20-1 and TRBJ2-5, with a possible D match to TRBD2 (5 bases). The J call may not be correct, given that the DNA end is closer to TRBJ2-1. The CDR3 sequence: CSAHLWAGNEQFF. CDR3 nucleotide sequence: TGCAGTGCCCATCTTTGGGCGGGTAACGAGCAGTTCTTC.